The 29 T cell receptor beta chains reported below all come from one sample, sequenced in a study of early T cells in non-severe SARS-CoV-2 infection. TCRdb called the 5' RACE reads again in MiXCR, with one record for every CDR3 protein. Altogether about 80,000 distinct CDR3 sequences are present, 6% to 7% being singletons, with the ten largest covering about 7.5%. Sequenced sample: whole blood. The origin of the receptors is an adult who was a healthcare worker with PCR-confirmed SARS-CoV-2 infection or an uninfected control (not recorded which).

The table lists this clonotype with many counts. V and J are TRBV28 and TRBJ2-7; no definite D call. This CDR3 region has 15 residues. V shed 2 bases and J shed 2 bases, with 13 bases lying between them. Germline V gene lookup returns CDR1 MDHEN and CDR2 SYDVKM. CDR3 sequence (DNA): TGTGCCAGCAGTTTAAAGGTTTTGGGCGCCTACGAGCAGTACTTC. Protein: CASSLKVLGAYEQYF. Full variable domain (remainder filled in from reference TRBV28 and TRBJ2-7): DVKVTQSSRYLVKRTGEKVFLECVQDMDHENMFWYRQDPGLGLRLIYFSYDVKMKEKGDIPEGYSVSREKKERFSLILESASTNQTSMYLCASSLKVLGAYEQYFGPGTRLTVT.

This clonotype was seen ten or more times. This chain joins TRBV6-1 and TRBJ2-1, with TRBD2 identical over 10 bases. V was clipped by 2 bases and J by 4 bases; unmatched bases: 5. CDR1 is MNHNS and CDR2 is SASEGT in the germline V gene. The CDR3 has 16 residues. The CDR3 bases are TGTGCCAGCAGTGAATATAGCGGGAGGAGGTACAATGAGCAGTTCTTC. Protein product: CASSEYSGRRYNEQFF.

The table lists this clonotype with a few counts. The chain recombines TRBV4-3 with TRBJ1-1; TRBD1 might be the D (5 bases). Germline V lookup: CDR1 LGHNA, CDR2 YSLEER. CDR3 length: 13 amino acids. Trimming took 3 bases from V and 6 from J, leaving 11 bases between them. CDR3 region: CASSQGERAEAFF. As DNA, the CDR3 is TGCGCCAGCAGCCAGGGGGAAAGAGCTGAAGCTTTCTTT.

This clonotype came up a few times. This rearrangement joins TRBV19 to TRBJ1-2; 7 bases map to TRBD1. With 6 bases clipped from V and 1 base from J, the junction kept 8 bases outside the gene matches. CDR3 length: 15 residues. Germline values: CDR1 LNHDA, CDR2 SQIVND (reference sequence). CDR3 residues: CASRFPRDSNYGYTF. The CDR3 nucleotides read TGTGCCAGTAGATTCCCTCGGGACAGTAACTATGGCTACACCTTC.

This clonotype came up a few times. The rearrangement links TRBV7-9 to TRBJ1-2; no definite D call. The CDR3 extends over 15 amino acids. V was clipped by 1 base and J by 4 bases, with 13 bases between them. Germline lookup yields CDR1 SEHNR and CDR2 FQNEAQ (reference sequence). The CDR3 DNA reads TGTGCCAGCAGCTTAGATAGGGCGGCTATCTATGGCTACACCTTC. Translating it yields CASSLDRAAIYGYTF. The full variable domain, rest sourced from reference TRBV7-9 and TRBJ1-2, is DTGVSQNPRHKITKRGQNVTFRCDPISEHNRLYWYRQTLGQGPEFLTYFQNEAQLEKSRLLSDRFSAERPKGSFSTLEIQRTEQGDSAMYLCASSLDRAAIYGYTFGSGTRLTVV.

This clonotype has a count of ten or more. This sequence joins TRBV20-1 and TRBJ2-2; unclear D gene. V was trimmed by 5 bases and J by 0 bases, leaving 4 bases between them. CDR1 is DFQATT, CDR2 SNEGSKA, per germline (reference sequence). CDR3 size: 12 residues. CDR3 amino acids: CSAGANTGELFF. Written as DNA, the CDR3 is TGCAGTGCTGGGGCGAACACCGGGGAGCTGTTTTTT.

This clonotype was recorded at least ten times. The chain joins TRBV12-3 or TRBV12-4 to TRBJ2-2; D gene uncertain. V shed 5 bases and J shed 0 bases, with 7 bases lying between them. The CDR3 extends over 14 amino acids. In DNA, the CDR3 is TGTGCCAGCAGTATACAGACGAACACCGGGGAGCTGTTTTTT. Translation gives CASSIQTNTGELFF.

The sample holds a few counts of this clonotype. The rearrangement uses TRBV6-4 and TRBJ2-1, with TRBD2 matching 9 bases. Trimming took 3 bases from V and 6 from J; bases not matched to a gene: 3. The germline V gene encodes CDR1 MRHNA and CDR2 SNTAGT. This CDR3 is 14 amino acids long. CDR3 sequence (DNA): TGTGCCAGCAGTGAAATAGCGGGAGCCAATGAGCAGTTCTTC. Its protein is CASSEIAGANEQFF.

This clonotype was counted only a few times. CDR3 amino acids: CASRLNRELFF. CDR3 sequence (DNA): TGTGCCAGCAGGTTAAACCGGGAGCTGTTTTTT. The chain combines TRBV28 with TRBJ2-2; no firm D call. The CDR3 covers 11 residues. V shed 6 bases and J shed 9 bases, with 8 bases lying between them. The V gene's germline CDR1 is MDHEN and CDR2 SYDVKM.

This clonotype was seen at least ten times. The rearrangement links TRBV20-1 to TRBJ2-7; 8 nucleotides agree with TRBD2. The V gene's germline CDR1 is DFQATT and CDR2 SNEGSKA (reference sequence). There are 13 residues in the CDR3. J gave up 2 bases and V 2 bases, and 2 bases lay outside the gene matches. CDR3 in amino acids: CSARTSGAYEQYF. In DNA, the CDR3 is TGCAGTGCTAGAACTAGCGGAGCCTACGAGCAGTACTTC.

This clonotype was found a few times. V usage is TRBV6-2 or TRBV6-3 and J usage is TRBJ2-2; D assignment may be TRBD1 or TRBD2 (5 bases each). The CDR3 is 17 amino acids. The ends were cut back, 4 bases at V and 6 bases at J, with 21 bases in the middle. Germline V CDR1 and CDR2: MNHEY, SVGEGT. CDR3 loop: CASSFGTPQMSAGELFF. DNA of the CDR3: TGTGCCAGCAGTTTTGGGACGCCGCAGATGTCCGCCGGGGAGCTGTTTTTT.

This clonotype was seen repeatedly, ten times or more. V gene TRBV11-3 combines with J gene TRBJ2-2; no reliable D call. The V gene lost 4 bases and the J gene lost 7 bases, with 10 bases spanning the gap. The CDR3 runs to 13 residues. CDR1 and CDR2 from the germline V gene are SGHNT and YENEEA. CDR3 nucleotides: TGTGCCAGCAGCTCGATAGTGGGCGGGGAGCTGTTTTTT. It codes for CASSSIVGGELFF.

The sample holds many counts of this clonotype. The rearrangement uses TRBV6-6 and TRBJ1-3, with D uncertain. Germline V gene lookup returns CDR1 MNHNY and CDR2 SVGAGI (reference sequence). Trimming stripped 8 bases from V and 0 bases from J, with 11 bases between. The CDR3 runs 14 residues. CDR3 sequence reads: CASLGPSSGNTIYF. CDR3 in DNA: TGTGCCAGCCTAGGACCGAGCTCTGGAAACACCATATATTTT.

This clonotype was found many times. The chain links TRBV10-3 to TRBJ2-3; 9 positions match TRBD1. V trimming: 3 bases; J trimming: 2 bases; junction bases outside the gene matches: 3. This CDR3 spans 15 amino acids. Germline CDR1 ENHRY, CDR2 SYGVKD. CDR3 residues: CAISENRGPTDTQYF. CDR3 DNA: TGTGCCATCAGTGAAAACAGGGGGCCCACAGATACGCAGTATTTT.

The V gene is TRBV29-1, the J gene TRBJ1-2; possible D gene TRBD1, 5 bases. Germline assignment: CDR1 SQVTM and CDR2 ANQGSEA. Trimming removed 2 bases at V and 8 bases at J, with 15 bases between. The CDR3 is 13 amino acids. The CDR3 here is CSVELGGAEGYTF. The CDR3 coding sequence is TGCAGCGTTGAATTGGGAGGGGCGGAAGGCTACACCTTC.

V gene TRBV15 combines with J gene TRBJ1-2; D is uncertain. With 5 bases removed from V and 8 bases from J, the gap between germline ends came to 12 bases. Per the germline V gene, CDR1 is LNHNV and CDR2 is YYDKDF (reference sequence). This CDR3 contains 12 residues. The CDR3 loop reads CATSGSGGGYTF. The CDR3 region has the DNA TGTGCCACCAGCGGCAGTGGAGGGGGCTACACCTTC.

This clonotype appeared many times. The chain recombines TRBV18 with TRBJ1-5, with D uncertain. V was cut by 2 bases and J by 7 bases, with 12 bases left in between. The CDR3 covers 14 residues. Germline CDR1 KGHSH, CDR2 LQKENI. The CDR3 DNA reads as TGTGCCAGCTCACCAGTGGGGATGGGGCAGCCCCAGCATTTT. As protein: CASSPVGMGQPQHF.

This clonotype was detected many times. The genes are TRBV10-3 and TRBJ2-1; D possibly corresponds to TRBD2 (5 bases). This CDR3 has 13 amino acids. Germline V gene data show CDR1 as ENHRY and CDR2 as SYGVKD. The V end lost 4 bases, the J end lost 9 bases, and 13 bases lay between the germline ends. CDR3 coding DNA: TGTGCCATCAGTGGGGCCGGTGGAGGTGAGCAGTTCTTC. It codes for CAISGAGGGEQFF.

This chain connects TRBV3-1 to TRBJ2-1; a possible D gene is TRBD2 (6 bases). This CDR3 has 13 amino acids. Trimming cost V 4 bases and J 6 bases, with 10 bases left between them. Germline lookup yields CDR1 LGHDT and CDR2 YNNKEL (reference sequence). The CDR3 nucleotides are TGTGCCAGCAGCCCCCACGGGGGCAATGAGCAGTTCTTC. It is translated as CASSPHGGNEQFF.

This clonotype appeared many times. CDR3 bases: TGTGCCAGCAGCCAAGGGACGGCTAACCCCCAGCATTTT. Its protein product is CASSQGTANPQHF. The rearrangement uses TRBV12-3 or TRBV12-4 and TRBJ1-5; maybe TRBD1 (5 bases). The CDR3 is 13 amino acids. V gave up 6 bases and J gave up 10 bases, with 16 bases separating them.

The rearrangement uses TRBV20-1 and TRBJ1-1, with TRBD1 identical over 7 bases. This CDR3 is built from 15 residues. Germline-derived CDR1 and CDR2 are DFQATT and SNEGSKA (reference sequence). V lost 6 bases and J lost 3; bases outside the gene matches: 13. The DNA of the CDR3 is TGCAGTGCCACAGGAGGGGGAAGGGGGCACACTGAAGCTTTCTTT. This sequence encodes CSATGGGRGHTEAFF.

A few counts support this clonotype. V gene TRBV7-9 combines with J gene TRBJ1-3; the D is unclear. V shed 1 base and J shed 8 bases, with 9 bases lying between them. The germline V gene encodes CDR1 SEHNR and CDR2 FQNEAQ (reference sequence). This CDR3 spans 13 amino acids. The CDR3 nucleotides read TGTGCCAGCAGCTTAGGCTCAGAAGACACCATATATTTT. Encoded protein: CASSLGSEDTIYF. Full variable domain (rest looked up from reference TRBV7-9 and TRBJ1-3): DTGVSQNPRHKITKRGQNVTFRCDPISEHNRLYWYRQTLGQGPEFLTYFQNEAQLEKSRLLSDRFSAERPKGSFSTLEIQRTEQGDSAMYLCASSLGSEDTIYFGEGSWLTVV.

This CDR3 is CASSGRSDFSEFF. CDR3 nucleotides: TGTGCCAGCAGTGGGCGGTCGGACTTTTCGGAGTTCTTC. This chain uses TRBV6-5 with TRBJ2-1, with D perhaps TRBD2 (5 bases). The CDR3 consists of 13 residues. V shed 5 bases and J shed 14 bases, with 19 bases lying between them. Per germline, CDR1 MNHEY and CDR2 SVGAGI.

CDR3 sequence reads: CASSPPGNSNQPQHF. The CDR3 region has the DNA TGTGCCAGCTCACCACCGGGCAATAGCAATCAGCCCCAGCATTTT. The chain combines TRBV18 with TRBJ1-5; D not certain. Trimming left V 0 bases short and J 0 bases short, with 6 bases between. The CDR3 contains 15 residues. Germline values: CDR1 KGHSH, CDR2 LQKENI. The full variable domain, in which reference TRBV18 and TRBJ1-5 provide the parts outside the CDR3, is NAGVMQNPRHLVRRRGQEARLRCSPMKGHSHVYWYRQLPEEGLKFMVYLQKENIIDESGMPKERFSAEFPKEGPSILRIQQVVRGDSAAYFCASSPPGNSNQPQHFGDGTRLSIL.

This clonotype was seen at least ten times. V is TRBV5-1 and J is TRBJ1-1, with a possible D match to TRBD1 (5 bases). The germline V gene has CDR1 SGHRS and CDR2 YFSETQ. CDR3 size: 14 residues. Trimming left V 5 bases short and J 5 bases short, with 16 bases between. The CDR3 DNA is TGCGCCAGCAGTCGAGAGGGGAAAGAAACTGAAGCTTTCTTT. Amino acids: CASSREGKETEAFF.

At least ten counts were recorded for this clonotype. The rearrangement joins TRBV7-9 to TRBJ2-1; D ambiguous. Germline assignment: CDR1 SEHNR and CDR2 FQNEAQ (reference sequence). The V end was cut by 0 bases, the J end by 0 bases, with 6 bases between. This CDR3 spans 15 amino acids. CDR3 DNA: TGTGCCAGCAGCTTAGCGGTGAGCTCCTACAATGAGCAGTTCTTC. Protein sequence: CASSLAVSSYNEQFF.

This chain uses TRBV20-1 with TRBJ1-1, with D unresolved. The V gene lost 5 bases and the J gene lost 2 bases, with 12 bases spanning the gap. Germline CDR1 reads DFQATT; CDR2 reads SNEGSKA (reference sequence). The CDR3 spans 13 residues. CDR3 amino acids: CSALGRRNTEAFF. CDR3 sequence (DNA): TGCAGTGCTCTTGGACGACGAAACACTGAAGCTTTCTTT.

The sample holds many counts of this clonotype. The chain links TRBV5-1 to TRBJ2-2; weak D call: TRBD2 (5 bases). The CDR3 consists of 16 residues. CDR1 and CDR2 (germline): SGHRS, YFSETQ. V gave up 5 bases and J gave up 2 bases, with 16 bases separating them. The CDR3 DNA reads TGCGCCAGCAGTGCGGGCTCCCTTCTTAACACCGGGGAGCTGTTTTTT. Translation: CASSAGSLLNTGELFF.

A few counts support this clonotype. This chain uses TRBV11-2 with TRBJ2-4; maybe TRBD2 (5 bases). V lost 1 base and J 7 bases, leaving 11 bases between the germline ends. CDR1 and CDR2 from the germline V gene are SGHAT and FQNNGV. The CDR3 loop spans 14 amino acids. DNA for the CDR3: TGTGCCAGCAGCTTAGTTATCACGGGGAACATTCAGTACTTC. Translating it yields CASSLVITGNIQYF.